This entry concerns a single T cell receptor beta chain. The antigen remains undetermined. This entry is derived from a study of T cell responses to AZD1222 COVID-19 vaccine. The table came from immunoSEQ multiplex PCR; TCRdb's copy has only in-frame clones and leaves some out. This table holds 140,000 to 150,000 clones, roughly 88% found once. Study observations and caveats: Samples come after the peak T cell response, not at day 14. The sample set comprised mostly white British donors with more females, and clonal diversity was possibly underestimated. Unmutated regions of variants are reportedly targeted by nearly half of spike-specific TCRs. The span of vaccine-associated CD4 TCRs extended across spike, with dominance at 160-218 and 743-854.

Here the sequenced sample was peripheral blood, taken on day 0 of AZD1222 vaccination. The sequence was collected from an adult in good health.

CDR3 bases: TGTGCCAGCAGCCCTCGGGGCGGGGGAAATAACTACGAGCAGTACTTC. Its translation is CASSPRGGGNNYEQYF. The chain links TRBV5-4 to TRBJ2-7; 7 positions match TRBD2. Germline trimming cut 4 bases from V and 3 bases from J; bases unmatched to any gene: 13. The CDR3 runs 16 residues. The V gene's germline CDR1 is SGHNT and CDR2 YYREEE (reference sequence).